This TCR beta chain was recorded in a study of monozygotic twins with inflammatory bowel disease. Findings and limits, study-wide: Other individuals had fewer clonotypes in common with IBD patients than with healthy twins, especially with disease activity. No discrimination was achieved between different T cell subtypes. The inverse Simpson measure of TCRbeta diversity was lower in IBD patients than in healthy co-twins.

Germline lookup yields CDR1 SGHRS and CDR2 YFSETQ. The CDR3 extends over 14 amino acids. Via template switching, UMIs carrying a 6-nucleotide sample barcode were introduced. Using the 5' RACE reads, TCRdb records one entry per CDR3 protein without DNA. Its listing shows over 350,000 distinct CDR3 sequences. To note about this clonotype: What it recognizes is unknown.

The clonotype comes from a human donor with ulcerative colitis or Crohn's disease, or a healthy co-twin of an affected twin (not recorded which). The specimen was blood. This chain joins TRBV5-1 and TRBJ2-7. The chain's CDR3 is CASSLETAAYEQYF.